This T cell receptor (beta chain) was recovered during a study of blood T cell repertoires in COVID-19. Across the study: COVID-19 samples, acute and convalescent, were from the United States, Italy and Spain. In each case, the material was cDNA or gDNA derived from T cells, B-cell-depleted T cells, or PBMCs.

Authors' analysis steps: Estimates of nucleated cell counts were drawn from the amplification of reference gene primers. Only in-frame clones appear in the TCRdb table, and some are missing; sequencing was by immunoSEQ multiplex PCR. V, J and clone size derive from that table, while D and trimming were established from the DNA sequence. The sample consists of about 260,000 clones, approximately 82% of them appearing once. This clone was observed a few times. From germline, CDR1 is MNHEY and CDR2 SVGAGI. V was clipped by 5 bases and J by 10 bases; unmatched bases: 7. This CDR3 has 14 residues. The J gene is TRBJ1-6, the V gene TRBV6-5, with 8 bases that match TRBD1. The specimen sequenced was peripheral blood. The sequence came from a man in his fifties or sixties who had recovered from COVID-19. The CDR3 bases are TGTGCCAGCAGTATTGACAGGGGTCAATCACCCCTCCACTTT. As protein: CASSIDRGQSPLHF.